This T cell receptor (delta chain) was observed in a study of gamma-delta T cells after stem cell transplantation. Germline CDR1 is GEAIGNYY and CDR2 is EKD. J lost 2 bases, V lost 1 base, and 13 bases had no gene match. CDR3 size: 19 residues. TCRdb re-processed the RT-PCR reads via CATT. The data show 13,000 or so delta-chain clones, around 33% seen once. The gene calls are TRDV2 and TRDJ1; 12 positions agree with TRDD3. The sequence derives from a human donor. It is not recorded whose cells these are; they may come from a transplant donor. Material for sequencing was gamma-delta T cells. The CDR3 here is CACDTQLTGGYPATDKLIF. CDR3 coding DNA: TGTGCCTGTGACACTCAATTAACTGGGGGATACCCAGCGACCGATAAACTCATCTTT.